These 26 T cell receptor beta chains originate from one sample sequenced in a study of CD8 T cells in Susac syndrome. An input of about 0.5 to 1 ug of RNA was subjected to reverse transcription using random hexamers. TCRdb redid the calling of the immunoSEQ multiplex PCR reads with MiXCR, one entry per CDR3 protein. The table records some 120,000 distinct CDR3 sequences, around 94% of them present only once. Material: CD4+ T cells from PBMCs. The receptors were sampled from a human donor in good health.

The chain has TRBV16 and TRBJ2-7, with TRBD1 as a possible D gene (6 bases). V lost 1 base and J lost 2, with 9 bases in between. The germline gives CDR1 KGHSY, CDR2 FQNENV. The CDR3 totals 14 residues. The CDR3 loop reads CASSQLAGAYEQYF. CDR3 in DNA: TGTGCCAGCAGCCAATTGGCAGGGGCCTACGAGCAGTACTTC.

This chain connects TRBV5-4 to TRBJ1-1, with D unresolved. This CDR3 is built from 12 residues. The germline gives CDR1 SGHNT, CDR2 YYREEE (reference sequence). The V and J ends lost 2 bases and 1 base respectively, with 3 bases between them. The CDR3 sequence: CASSFQNTEAFF. CDR3 nucleotide sequence: TGTGCCAGCAGCTTTCAGAACACTGAAGCTTTCTTT.

The chain joins TRBV7-9 to TRBJ2-1, with D hard to call. The CDR3 extends over 13 amino acids. Germline-derived CDR1 and CDR2 are SEHNR and FQNEAQ (reference sequence). Trimming took off 5 bases at V and 6 bases at J, with 11 bases between the two ends. The CDR3 sequence is CASSALRSNEQFF. CDR3 nucleotides: TGTGCCAGCAGCGCCCTACGGAGCAATGAGCAGTTCTTC.

The chain is built from TRBV6-1 and TRBJ1-1; the D gene is possibly TRBD1 (6 bases). V was cut by 7 bases and J by 1 base, with 16 bases left in between. Per the germline V gene, CDR1 is MNHNS and CDR2 is SASEGT. The CDR3 covers 15 residues. In nucleotides, the CDR3 is TGTGCCAGCATTGTAGGTGGGGGGCGGAACACTGAAGCTTTCTTT. Protein sequence: CASIVGGGRNTEAFF.

The chain couples TRBV27 to TRBJ1-1; TRBD1 might be the D (6 bases). Germline assignment: CDR1 MNHEY and CDR2 SMNVEV (reference sequence). The CDR3 extends over 14 amino acids. Trimming took 7 bases from V and 0 from J, leaving 12 bases between them. The CDR3 bases are TGTGCCAGCACGGGGGGGGCGATGAACACTGAAGCTTTCTTT. As protein: CASTGGAMNTEAFF.

This chain links TRBV20-1 with TRBJ2-5; TRBD1 might be the D (6 bases). The CDR3 spans 14 residues. Germline V gives CDR1 DFQATT, CDR2 SNEGSKA (reference sequence). Trimming took off 3 bases at V and 4 bases at J, with 15 bases between the two ends. The DNA for the CDR3 is TGCAGTGCTAGTGGTCAGGGGCGACGAGAGACCCAGTACTTC. It specifies CSASGQGRRETQYF.

The chain combines TRBV4-1 with TRBJ2-5, with D perhaps TRBD2 (7 bases). The CDR3 contains 14 residues. V shed 8 bases and J shed 5 bases, with 18 bases lying between them. Germline V gene sequence: CDR1 MGHRA, CDR2 YSYEKL. The CDR3 region has the DNA TGCGCCAGCGGAGAGCGGAGGGGGGGGGAGACCCAGTACTTC. It specifies CASGERRGGETQYF.

This sequence joins TRBV6-2 or TRBV6-3 and TRBJ1-1; a weak D match, TRBD1 (5 bases). CDR3 size: 17 residues. CDR1 and CDR2 (germline): MNHEY, SVGEGT. Deletions cut 6 bases from V and 2 bases from J, with 22 bases between. DNA of the CDR3: TGTGCCAGCAGAAGACTCAACCCGGGACGGCCTAACACTGAAGCTTTCTTT. Its protein is CASRRLNPGRPNTEAFF.

This clonotype is a singleton in its sample. The chain links TRBV12-3 or TRBV12-4 to TRBJ2-2; D gene unclear. The CDR3 is 12 amino acids. The V end was cut by 3 bases, the J end by 6 bases, with 5 bases between. The chain's CDR3 is CASSFVAGELFF. In DNA form, the CDR3 reads TGTGCCAGCAGTTTTGTTGCCGGGGAGCTGTTTTTT.

The chain is built from TRBV6-6 and TRBJ2-7; weak D call: TRBD1 (6 bases). Trimming removed 5 bases at V and 5 bases at J, with 10 bases between. This CDR3 has 12 amino acids. Germline CDR1 is MNHNY and CDR2 is SVGAGI (reference sequence). The DNA for the CDR3 is TGTGCCAGCAGTCCAACAGGGAACGAGCAGTACTTC. Protein product: CASSPTGNEQYF.

The V gene is TRBV2, the J gene TRBJ1-4, with D unresolved. The germline V and J ends were trimmed by 5 bases and 0 bases, with 10 bases remaining between them. CDR1 is SNHLY and CDR2 is FYNNEI in the germline V gene. The CDR3 length is 15 residues. The CDR3 loop is CASSPQPATNEKLFF. CDR3 nucleotides: TGTGCCAGCAGTCCTCAGCCGGCAACTAATGAAAAACTGTTTTTT.

V gene TRBV29-1 combines with J gene TRBJ1-2; no firm D call. Germline lookup yields CDR1 SQVTM and CDR2 ANQGSEA. CDR3 length equals 12 residues. With 5 bases removed from V and 2 bases from J, the gap between germline ends came to 9 bases. This CDR3 is CSVLLQNYGYTF. The CDR3 nucleotides are TGCAGCGTTCTACTCCAGAACTATGGCTACACCTTC.

V and J are TRBV30 and TRBJ1-1, with D unresolved. Trimming left V 2 bases short and J 0 bases short, with 7 bases between. The germline CDR1 and CDR2 sequences are GTSNPN and SVGIG (reference sequence). CDR3 length: 13 amino acids. CDR3 loop: CAWSRDLNTEAFF. CDR3 sequence (DNA): TGTGCCTGGAGTCGGGATTTGAACACTGAAGCTTTCTTT. Together with reference TRBV30 and TRBJ1-1, the CDR3 gives the full variable domain: SQTIHQWPATLVQPVGSPLSLECTVEGTSNPNLYWYRQAAGRGLQLLFYSVGIGQISSEVPQNLSASRPQDRQFILSSKKLLLSDSGFYLCAWSRDLNTEAFFGQGTRLTVV.

The chain employs TRBV2 and TRBJ2-2; 8 bases line up with TRBD1. In germline, CDR1 is SNHLY, CDR2 FYNNEI. V shed 6 bases and J 4 bases; nucleotides not matched to a gene: 7. CDR3 length: 15 residues. The CDR3 region is CASREDRAGTGELFF. CDR3 nucleotides: TGTGCCAGCAGGGAGGACAGGGCGGGCACCGGGGAGCTGTTTTTT.

V and J are TRBV12-3 or TRBV12-4 and TRBJ2-1; no definite D call. The ends were cut back, 5 bases at V and 8 bases at J, with 7 bases in the middle. The length of the CDR3 is 11 residues. CDR3 bases: TGTGCCAGCAGTGCTCCCGATGAGCAGTTCTTC. The encoded protein is CASSAPDEQFF.

As regards this clonotype: Mismatch with germline at one junction end may stem from a read error. V is TRBV5-1 and J is TRBJ2-7; D unresolved. CDR1 is SGHRS and CDR2 is YFSETQ in the germline V gene. The length of the CDR3 is 13 residues. The CDR3 loop reads CASGLGGDYEQYF. CDR3 sequence (DNA): TGCGCCAGCGGCTTGGGCGGAGACTACGAGCAGTACTTC.

This chain joins TRBV5-1 and TRBJ1-2; D possibly corresponds to TRBD1 (6 bases). The germline V gene encodes CDR1 SGHRS and CDR2 YFSETQ. Trimming cost V 6 bases and J 4 bases, with 13 bases left between them. This CDR3 region has 13 residues. The CDR3 coding sequence is TGCGCCAGCAACACAGAGGGGGGCTATGGCTACACCTTC. Amino acid sequence: CASNTEGGYGYTF.

The CDR3 region is CAWSSPEQLMNTEAFF. The CDR3, as DNA: TGTGCCTGGAGTTCCCCAGAGCAGCTCATGAACACTGAAGCTTTCTTT. The V call is TRBV30, the J call TRBJ1-1; D is unclear. The CDR3 has 16 amino acids. The V gene's germline CDR1 is GTSNPN and CDR2 SVGIG (reference sequence). Trimming left V 2 bases short and J 0 bases short, with 16 bases between.

The chain uses TRBV4-3 and TRBJ2-2, with D uncertain. Germline V gene data show CDR1 as LGHNA and CDR2 as YSLEER. This CDR3 is built from 14 residues. Between the trimmed V and J ends, which lost 4 bases and 7 bases, there was a span of 13 bases. The CDR3, as DNA: TGCGCCAGCAGCCCGACGAGTTACCGCGGGGAGCTGTTTTTT. Translation gives CASSPTSYRGELFF.

The sample holds a few counts of this clonotype. This chain connects TRBV2 to TRBJ2-1, with a tentative D call TRBD1 (5 bases). Germline V gene data show CDR1 as SNHLY and CDR2 as FYNNEI. This CDR3 spans 13 amino acids. V lost 6 bases and J lost 5, with 11 bases in between. This chain's CDR3 is CASSLRRDNEQFF. The CDR3 nucleotides read TGTGCCAGCAGCTTACGCAGGGACAATGAGCAGTTCTTC.

The chain carries TRBV20-1 and TRBJ1-2; the match to TRBD1 covers 7 bases. The length of the CDR3 is 11 residues. With 6 bases clipped from V and 4 bases from J, the junction kept 2 bases outside the gene matches. Per germline, CDR1 DFQATT and CDR2 SNEGSKA (reference sequence). CDR3 bases: TGCAGTGCAAGACAGGGCTATGGCTACACCTTC. Translation: CSARQGYGYTF.

The rearrangement joins TRBV5-1 to TRBJ1-2; TRBD1 agrees at 10 bases. Germline trimming cut 7 bases from V and 2 bases from J; bases unmatched to any gene: 5. The CDR3 length is 14 residues. CDR1 is SGHRS and CDR2 is YFSETQ in the germline V gene. The chain's CDR3 is CASSPTGGNYGYTF. The CDR3 nucleotides are TGCGCCAGCTCCCCGACAGGGGGCAACTATGGCTACACCTTC.

The chain is built from TRBV2 and TRBJ2-3; 9 positions agree with TRBD2. There are 16 residues in the CDR3. V trimming: 4 bases; J trimming: 8 bases; junction bases outside the gene matches: 13. The V gene's germline CDR1 is SNHLY and CDR2 FYNNEI. The CDR3 loop is CASSVESGRILGTQYF. For the CDR3, the DNA is TGTGCCAGCAGTGTCGAGAGCGGGAGGATCCTCGGTACGCAGTATTTT.

DNA of the CDR3: TGTGCCAGCAGTGAAGCGGACAGGTTTCAGTACTTC. Translating it yields CASSEADRFQYF. The genes are TRBV6-1 and TRBJ2-4; 7 bases line up with TRBD1. This CDR3 contains 12 residues. V lost 0 bases to trimming and J lost 11 bases; unmatched junction nucleotides: 1. The germline V gene has CDR1 MNHNS and CDR2 SASEGT.

V usage is TRBV10-3 and J usage is TRBJ2-2; the D is unclear. Per the germline V gene, CDR1 is ENHRY and CDR2 is SYGVKD. V shed 4 bases and J shed 1 base, with 7 bases lying between them. The CDR3 is made up of 14 amino acids. The CDR3 region has the DNA TGTGCCATCAGTGGGGTCGAGAACACCGGGGAGCTGTTTTTT. Translation: CAISGVENTGELFF.

The CDR3 nucleotides are TGTGCCAGCAGCTCCAGGGGAACCGTCTATGGCTACACCTTC. As protein: CASSSRGTVYGYTF. The chain carries TRBV7-2 and TRBJ1-2; D is possibly TRBD1 (6 bases). The germline V gene has CDR1 SGHTA and CDR2 FQGNSA. Trimming pared 4 bases from V and 4 bases from J, leaving 13 bases between. This CDR3 is built from 14 residues.